This TCR beta chain was retrieved from a study of cytomegalovirus exposure and HLA in healthy donors. Study results and caveats: In terms of immune exposure information, only CMV serostatus was available. TCR beta V- and J-gene trimming was later associated with a missense DCLRE1C variant.

J gave up 3 bases and V 2 bases, and 5 bases lay outside the gene matches. The CDR3 has 16 amino acids. In germline, CDR1 is MNHEY, CDR2 SMNVEV (reference sequence). With respect to this clone: Its antigen remains unknown.

Use of 60 Vbeta and 13 Jbeta primers characterized the PCR. In the authors' workflow: It was a later analysis that counted about 80 million unique TCR beta chains, of which some 9.9 million were shared. Some clones are missing from TCRdb's copy, which holds only in-frame ones; the method was immunoSEQ multiplex PCR. That table furnishes V, J and clone size, whereas the DNA furnished D and trimming. The sample includes about 200,000 clones, roughly 87% of them seen just once. The source material was PBMCs. This chain uses TRBV27 with TRBJ1-3; TRBD1 aligns across 9 bases. The source of this sequence is a boy under 10 years old in good health and CMV-seronegative. The CDR3 coding sequence is TGTGCCAGCAGTTTAGGGGGGACAGGGTATGGAAACACCATATATTTT. Protein sequence: CASSLGGTGYGNTIYF.